This T cell receptor beta chain is from a study of neurological immune-mediated disorders. The cDNA came from 5'RACE with 10-nucleotide random UMIs. TCRdb re-called the 5' RACE reads through MiXCR, storing one row per CDR3 protein. The table includes 60,000 to 70,000 distinct CDR3 sequences, around 5% detected once. J gave up 2 bases and V 4 bases, and 9 bases lay outside the gene matches. The CDR3 extends over 17 amino acids. Germline CDR1 reads KGHDR; CDR2 reads SFDVKD. This clonotype was observed at least ten times. The antigen remains unidentified. Overall study findings and caveats: Phylogenetic grouping assigned the repertoires of 18 of 34 multiple sclerosis patients to one related-CDR3 cluster, which constitutes a possible signature.

The source is a human donor with multiple sclerosis. The donor label of this sample is uncertain. J is TRBJ2-3 and V is TRBV24-1, with TRBD1 matching 9 bases. Sequencing was performed on PBMCs. CDR3 sequence (DNA): TGTGCCACCAGTGAAACGGGACAGGGCGAGATCACAGATACGCAGTATTTT. As protein: CATSETGQGEITDTQYF.